This TCR beta chain was observed in a study of T cell responses to AZD1222 COVID-19 vaccine. Across the study: Doses given second, at about 4 or about 12 weeks, were pooled. General study findings and limits: Samples come after the peak T cell response, not at day 14. Donors were largely white British and mainly female; clonal diversity was possibly underestimated.

Method: immunoSEQ multiplex PCR; TCRdb's copy keeps in-frame clones and lacks some. The data show some 120,000 clones, over 75% seen once. Worth noting for this clone: What it recognizes is unknown.

Germline lookup yields CDR1 LNHDA and CDR2 SQIVND (reference sequence). This CDR3 has 14 amino acids. The V and J ends lost 4 bases and 5 bases respectively, with 15 bases between them. This TCR derives from an adult in good health. The sample here was peripheral blood, taken on day 0 of AZD1222 vaccination. The rearrangement joins TRBV19 to TRBJ2-7; D is perhaps TRBD1 (6 bases). The CDR3: CASSRGTIQDEQYF. The CDR3 nucleotides read TGTGCCAGTAGTAGGGGGACAATCCAGGACGAGCAGTACTTC.